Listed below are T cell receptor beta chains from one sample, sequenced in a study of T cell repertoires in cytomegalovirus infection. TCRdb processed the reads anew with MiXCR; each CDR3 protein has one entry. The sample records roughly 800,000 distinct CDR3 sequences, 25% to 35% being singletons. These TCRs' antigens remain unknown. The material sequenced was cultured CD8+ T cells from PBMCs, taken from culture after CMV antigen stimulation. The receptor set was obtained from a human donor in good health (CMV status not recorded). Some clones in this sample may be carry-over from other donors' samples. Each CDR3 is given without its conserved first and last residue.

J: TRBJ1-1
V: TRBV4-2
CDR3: ASSQTGGGQLYTEAF

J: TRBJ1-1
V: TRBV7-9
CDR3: ASSSRPRDMMVTEAF

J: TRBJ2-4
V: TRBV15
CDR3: ATSRASLLNIQY

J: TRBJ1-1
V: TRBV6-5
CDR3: ALRGGWTEAF

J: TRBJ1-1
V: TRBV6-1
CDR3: ASSTPGRVNTEAF

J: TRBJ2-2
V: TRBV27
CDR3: ASSFGGAGELF

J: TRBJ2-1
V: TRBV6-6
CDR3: ATTTGGIGNEQF

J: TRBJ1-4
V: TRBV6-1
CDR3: ASSYRDRGPGEKLF

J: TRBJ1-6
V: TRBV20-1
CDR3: SAGTHSYNSPLH

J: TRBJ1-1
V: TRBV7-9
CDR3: ASSRTGGVNTEAF

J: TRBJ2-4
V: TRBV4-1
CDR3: ASSQGRETSGYIQY

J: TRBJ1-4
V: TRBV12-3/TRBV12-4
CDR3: ASSFRDDATNEKLF

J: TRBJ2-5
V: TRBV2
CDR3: ASSASGVPQETQY

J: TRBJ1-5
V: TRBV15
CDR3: ATSRVRYMGPDQPQH

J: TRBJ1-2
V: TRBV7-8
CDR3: ASRSGDGYT

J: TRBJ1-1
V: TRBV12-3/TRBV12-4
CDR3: ASSLRQPSEAF

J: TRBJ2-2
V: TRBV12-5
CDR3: ASGGPPNTGELF

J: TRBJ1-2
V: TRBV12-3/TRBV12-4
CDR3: ASSLSVGGYGYT

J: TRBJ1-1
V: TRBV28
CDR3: ASSPDMIASEAF

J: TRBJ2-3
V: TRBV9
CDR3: ASSVAGGPFDTDTQY